What follows are 9 T cell receptor beta chains derived from one specimen sequenced in a study of T cell responses to AZD1222 COVID-19 vaccine. The method was immunoSEQ multiplex PCR; TCRdb's version includes in-frame clones alone and lacks a portion of them. The table includes about 100,000 clones, about 89% detected once. The sample in question was peripheral blood, obtained on day 0 of AZD1222 vaccination. The receptors stem from an adult in good health.

The chain combines TRBV28 with TRBJ1-2; D unclear. This CDR3 region has 15 residues. In germline, CDR1 is MDHEN, CDR2 SYDVKM. Trimming left V 6 bases short and J 0 bases short, with 14 bases between. CDR3 sequence (DNA): TGTGCCAGCAGAACCCCCGAGGAAGCTAACTATGGCTACACCTTC. It yields the protein CASRTPEEANYGYTF.

V usage is TRBV27 and J usage is TRBJ1-2; TRBD1 aligns across 7 bases. This CDR3 has 11 residues. Germline V gene sequence: CDR1 MNHEY, CDR2 SMNVEV (reference sequence). V dropped 8 bases and J dropped 11; count of bases not matched to a gene: 8. In nucleotides, the CDR3 is TGTGCCAGCTACCGACAGGGTTCATACACCTTC. Protein sequence: CASYRQGSYTF.

The rearrangement joins TRBV2 to TRBJ2-5; a possible D gene is TRBD2 (5 bases). CDR3 length equals 14 residues. Germline V gene lookup returns CDR1 SNHLY and CDR2 FYNNEI. Trimming left V 8 bases short and J 0 bases short, with 13 bases between. This chain's CDR3 is CASLNWENQETQYF. The CDR3 DNA sequence: TGTGCCAGCCTCAATTGGGAGAACCAAGAGACCCAGTACTTC.

CDR3 protein: CASSEDTRPHQPQHF. CDR3 bases: TGTGCCAGCAGCGAGGACACCCGCCCTCATCAGCCCCAGCATTTT. V and J are TRBV6-5 and TRBJ1-5, with D perhaps TRBD1 (5 bases). CDR1 MNHEY and CDR2 SVGAGI come from the germline V gene. The CDR3 spans 15 residues. Trimming cost V 6 bases and J 5 bases, with 17 bases left between them.

This sequence joins TRBV3-1 (or the pseudogene TRBV3-2) and TRBJ2-3; either TRBD1 or TRBD2 may supply D (5 bases each). CDR1 LGHDT and CDR2 YNNKEL come from the germline V gene (reference sequence). The CDR3 spans 17 residues. V lost 3 bases and J 0 bases, leaving 16 bases between the germline ends. The DNA of the CDR3 is TGTGCCAGCAGCCATGATACGGGGCAACTAAGCACAGATACGCAGTATTTT. Translating gives CASSHDTGQLSTDTQYF.

This chain connects TRBV5-1 to TRBJ2-3; TRBD2 might be the D (5 bases). Germline CDR1 is SGHRS and CDR2 is YFSETQ. V lost 2 bases and J 2 bases, leaving 12 bases between the germline ends. The CDR3 extends over 15 amino acids. This CDR3 is CASSFTRTYTDTQYF. CDR3 bases: TGCGCCAGCAGCTTTACCAGGACTTACACAGATACGCAGTATTTT. The variable domain in full, completed from reference TRBV5-1 and TRBJ2-3, reads KAGVTQTPRYLIKTRGQQVTLSCSPISGHRSVSWYQQTPGQGLQFLFEYFSETQRNKGNFPGRFSGRQFSNSRSEMNVSTLELGDSALYLCASSFTRTYTDTQYFGPGTRLTVL.

The chain combines TRBV7-6 with TRBJ2-7, with 7 bases lining up with TRBD1. V lost 2 bases and J lost 3; bases outside the gene matches: 13. CDR1 SGHVS and CDR2 FNYEAQ come from the germline V gene. The CDR3 has 17 amino acids. The CDR3 nucleotides are TGTGCCAGCAGCTTAACCTTGTTCGGGACAGTTGGCTACGAGCAGTACTTC. Translated, it gives CASSLTLFGTVGYEQYF.

CDR3 protein: CASSYAPRVADTEAFF. The DNA for the CDR3 is TGTGCCAGCAGTTACGCCCCCAGGGTTGCGGACACTGAAGCTTTCTTT. V gene TRBV6-5 combines with J gene TRBJ1-1; perhaps TRBD1 as D (5 bases). Germline V gene data show CDR1 as MNHEY and CDR2 as SVGAGI. Trimming left V 2 bases short and J 3 bases short, with 16 bases between. The CDR3 sequence is 16 residues long.

This clone appeared a single time. This chain uses TRBV19 with TRBJ1-2; a possible D gene is TRBD1 (6 bases). Trimming stripped 8 bases from V and 8 bases from J, with 24 bases between. CDR1 LNHDA and CDR2 SQIVND come from the germline V gene (reference sequence). The CDR3 length is 15 residues. The CDR3 coding sequence is TGTGCCAGTGGAAAATTTCAGGATGGGGGGCGAGGCTACACCTTC. Encoded protein: CASGKFQDGGRGYTF.